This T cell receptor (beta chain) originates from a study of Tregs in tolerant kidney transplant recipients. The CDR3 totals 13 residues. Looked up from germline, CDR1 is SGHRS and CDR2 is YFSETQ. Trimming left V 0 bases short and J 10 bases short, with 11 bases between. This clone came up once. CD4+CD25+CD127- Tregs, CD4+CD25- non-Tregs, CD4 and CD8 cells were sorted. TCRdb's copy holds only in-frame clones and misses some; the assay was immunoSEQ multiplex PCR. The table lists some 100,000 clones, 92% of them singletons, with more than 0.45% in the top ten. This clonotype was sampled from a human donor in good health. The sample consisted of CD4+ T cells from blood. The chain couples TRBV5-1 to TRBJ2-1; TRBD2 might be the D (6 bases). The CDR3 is CASSLGGGLEQFF. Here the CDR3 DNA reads TGCGCCAGCAGCTTGGGGGGAGGTTTAGAGCAGTTCTTC.